The present entry profiles one TCR beta chain with its context. Its antigen remains unidentified. No much larger clone is present one base from it, and per-base qualities are unavailable. A second Seattle source provided samples from volunteer blood donors who had recovered from COVID-19. Whole blood was collected in K2EDTA tubes by collaborating institutions according to the institutions' own protocols. For TCRbeta analysis, collaborators shipped samples in one of three forms: frozen whole blood, isolated PBMCs, or DNA extracted from either of those sample types. TCRbeta CDR3 regions were amplified from genomic DNA using the immunoSEQ Assay, a bias-controlled multiplex PCR. The authors' pipeline ran thus. The number of nucleated cells in each sample was estimated from the amplification of reference gene primers within the assay. Sequence reads were collapsed and filtered to measure the absolute abundance of every unique TCRbeta CDR3 rearrangement. For each sample, productive Simpson clonality was calculated as the square root of Simpson's diversity index across productive rearrangements. The source is immuneACCESS, and TCRdb retained only in-frame sequences with V and J called. Part of the clones is not carried over; for the studies checked, unresolved V genes explain less than half of this, and the remainder is unexplained. D and trimming were read from the DNA, whereas the V and J calls and clone size are those reported in that table. This sample comprises approximately 350,000 clones, about 90% of them detected only once. Less than 3.5% of the sample goes to the ten largest clones.

This sample stems from a study of blood T cell repertoires in COVID-19 (dated by TCRdb to the early 2020s). About the study as a whole: Samples covering the acute and convalescent phases of COVID-19 were provided by collaborators in the United States, Italy and Spain. The prospective study material was composed of cDNA or gDNA derived from T cells, B-cell-depleted T cells, or PBMCs. The dataset comprised deeply sampled blood TCRbeta repertoires from subjects exposed to, actively infected with, or recovered from COVID-19. A freely available public database, intended as a resource for researchers studying the immune response to SARS-CoV-2, is where the repertoires were released. The samples were drawn from two sources: the first 160 participants of the ongoing ImmuneRACE study, and approximately 1,300 subjects contributed by 6 global collaborators. A de-identified subject ID, COVID-19 status, age in years and sex were almost always included in the sample metadata. HLA class I and class II types, where available, came from metadata supplied by the sample provider rather than from assay-based typing.

Beyond this particular receptor, the publication reports: How much clinical and demographic metadata was included differed by source and by participant, and the metadata was provided uncurated.

CDR1 and CDR2, per the germline V gene (reference sequence), are LNHDA and SQIVND. V is cut back by 6 bases and J by 0 bases, with 8 bases in the junction unmatched. The CDR3 goes from the cysteine to the phenylalanine over 16 residues. Kept here is only the CDR3 DNA, which spans 48 bases and is read in frame from base 1. Here the chain combines TRBV19 and TRBJ2-3, with 8 bases in between that match TRBD1. The specimen sequenced was peripheral blood. The sequence was collected from a woman aged 18-35 years who had recovered from COVID-19. The CDR3 reads CASRTVGQASTDTQYF. The base sequence is TGTGCCAGTAGAACTGTGGGACAGGCGAGCACAGATACGCAGTATTTT.